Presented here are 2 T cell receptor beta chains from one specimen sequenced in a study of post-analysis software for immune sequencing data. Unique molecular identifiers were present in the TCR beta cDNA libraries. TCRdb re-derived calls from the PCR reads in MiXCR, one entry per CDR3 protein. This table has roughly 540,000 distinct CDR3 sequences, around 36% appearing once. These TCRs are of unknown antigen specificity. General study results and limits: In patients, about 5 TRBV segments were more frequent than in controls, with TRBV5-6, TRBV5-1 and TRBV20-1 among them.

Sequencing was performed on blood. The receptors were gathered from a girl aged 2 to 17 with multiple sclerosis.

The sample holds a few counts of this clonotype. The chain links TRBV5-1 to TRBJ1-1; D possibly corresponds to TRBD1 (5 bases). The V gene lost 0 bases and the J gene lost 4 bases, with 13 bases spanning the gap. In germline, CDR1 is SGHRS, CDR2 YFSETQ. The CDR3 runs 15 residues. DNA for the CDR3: TGCGCCAGCAGCTTGGATCTCAGGGCTAGCACTGAAGCTTTCTTT. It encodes CASSLDLRASTEAFF. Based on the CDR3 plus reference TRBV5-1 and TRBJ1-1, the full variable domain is KAGVTQTPRYLIKTRGQQVTLSCSPISGHRSVSWYQQTPGQGLQFLFEYFSETQRNKGNFPGRFSGRQFSNSRSEMNVSTLELGDSALYLCASSLDLRASTEAFFGQGTRLTVV.

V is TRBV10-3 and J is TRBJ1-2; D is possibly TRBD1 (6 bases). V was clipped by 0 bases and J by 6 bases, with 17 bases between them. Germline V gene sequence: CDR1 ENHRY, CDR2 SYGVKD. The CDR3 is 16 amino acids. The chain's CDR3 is CAISESKEWAGDGYTF. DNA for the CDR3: TGTGCCATCAGTGAGTCTAAAGAATGGGCAGGGGATGGCTACACCTTC.